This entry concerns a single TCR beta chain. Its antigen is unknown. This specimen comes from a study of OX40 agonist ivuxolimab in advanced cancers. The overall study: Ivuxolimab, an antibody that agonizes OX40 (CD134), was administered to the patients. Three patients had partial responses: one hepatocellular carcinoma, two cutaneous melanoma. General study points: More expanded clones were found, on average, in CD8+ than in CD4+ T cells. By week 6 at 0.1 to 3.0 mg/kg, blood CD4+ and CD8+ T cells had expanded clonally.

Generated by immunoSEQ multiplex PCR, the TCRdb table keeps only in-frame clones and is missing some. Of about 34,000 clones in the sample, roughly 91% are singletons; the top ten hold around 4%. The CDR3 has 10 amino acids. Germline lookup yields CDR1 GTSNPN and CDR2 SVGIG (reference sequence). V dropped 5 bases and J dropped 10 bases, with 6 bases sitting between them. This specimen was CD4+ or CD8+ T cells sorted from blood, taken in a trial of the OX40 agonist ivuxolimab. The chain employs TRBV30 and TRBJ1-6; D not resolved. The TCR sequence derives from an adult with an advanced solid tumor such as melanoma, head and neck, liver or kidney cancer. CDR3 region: CAWWVSPLHF. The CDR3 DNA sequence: TGTGCCTGGTGGGTCTCACCCCTCCACTTT.